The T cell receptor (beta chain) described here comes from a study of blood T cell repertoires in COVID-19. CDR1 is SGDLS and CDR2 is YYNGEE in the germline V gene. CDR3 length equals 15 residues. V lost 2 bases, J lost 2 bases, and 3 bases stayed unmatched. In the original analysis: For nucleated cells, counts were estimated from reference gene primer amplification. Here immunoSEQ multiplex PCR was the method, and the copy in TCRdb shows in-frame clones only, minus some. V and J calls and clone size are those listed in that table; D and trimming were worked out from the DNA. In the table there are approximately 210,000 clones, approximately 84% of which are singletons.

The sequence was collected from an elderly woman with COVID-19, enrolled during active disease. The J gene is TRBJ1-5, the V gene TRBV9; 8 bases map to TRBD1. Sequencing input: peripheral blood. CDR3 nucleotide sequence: TGTGCCAGCAGCGTGGCGACAGGGGGCAATCAGCCCCAGCATTTT. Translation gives CASSVATGGNQPQHF.